This T cell receptor beta chain was captured by sequencing in a study of glioma-infiltrating T cells after dendritic cell vaccination. Study as a whole: Autologous tumor lysate was loaded overnight onto monocyte-derived dendritic cells grown 6 to 7 days with IL-4 and GM-CSF. Study results and limitations: TCR clonality showed no direct relationship with survival.

Primers: 60 V beta forward and 13 J beta reverse. Libraries were prepared by immunoSEQ multiplex PCR; TCRdb keeps only in-frame clonotypes and omits some of them. Of about 92,000 clones listed, around 84% were seen once; the top ten hold roughly 14%. Germline CDR1 reads LNHDA; CDR2 reads SQIVND (reference sequence). Trimming removed 4 bases from V and 9 bases from J, with 13 bases in between. The CDR3 contains 13 residues. PBMC were collected before vaccination, two weeks after the third vaccination, and at progression. With regard to this clone: Antigen: not known.

This receptor was obtained from a human donor with glioblastoma. The sample here was blood, taken before dendritic cell vaccination. V and J are TRBV19 and TRBJ2-1; D possibly corresponds to TRBD1 (6 bases). CDR3 DNA sequence: TGTGCCAGTAGTACGGACAGAAAACTTGAGCAGTTCTTC. Its protein product is CASSTDRKLEQFF.